A single sample gave rise to the 5 T cell receptor beta chains below, sequenced in a study of cytotoxic CD8 clonotypes in ibrutinib-treated CLL. Only in-frame clones appear in the TCRdb table, and some are missing; sequencing was by immunoSEQ multiplex PCR. The sample yields approximately 320,000 clones, about 61% seen once. Source: PBMCs, taken after 36 months of ibrutinib treatment. These receptors originate from a human donor with chronic lymphocytic leukemia.

The rearrangement uses TRBV10-3 and TRBJ2-5, with D perhaps being TRBD1 or TRBD2 (6 bases each). Germline CDR1 is ENHRY and CDR2 is SYGVKD. This CDR3 contains 14 residues. The V gene lost 2 bases and the J gene lost 2 bases, with 9 bases spanning the gap. The CDR3 DNA follows: TGTGCCATCAGTGAGGGGGGGCGGCAAGAGACCCAGTACTTC. Protein product: CAISEGGRQETQYF.

This clone was found a few times. The CDR3 DNA reads TGCGCCAGCAGTGAGAGGGGAAGACAGATACAGCCCCAGCATTTT. Protein sequence: CASSERGRQIQPQHF. The V and J genes are TRBV10-2 and TRBJ1-5, with D possibly TRBD1 on 5 matching bases. Trimming pared 2 bases from V and 7 bases from J, leaving 15 bases between. Germline V gives CDR1 WSHSY, CDR2 SAAADI. The CDR3 is 15 residues long.

CDR3 bases: TGTGCCAGCAGCGTAGCACAGGGGTCCGAGCAGTACTTC. It translates to CASSVAQGSEQYF. This chain links TRBV9 with TRBJ2-7; 7 bases line up with TRBD1. The CDR3 is 13 residues long. Losses at the gene ends were 0 bases for V and 6 bases for J; bases not matched to a gene: 3. Germline loops: CDR1 SGDLS, CDR2 YYNGEE.

This clone was seen a few times. The genes are TRBV2 and TRBJ2-7; 7 bases align to TRBD1. The CDR3 loop spans 13 amino acids. After removal of 6 bases from V and 3 bases from J, the junction contained 5 bases not matched to a gene. Germline-derived CDR1 and CDR2 are SNHLY and FYNNEI. The CDR3 sequence: CASSPGGYYEQYF. The CDR3 DNA follows: TGTGCCAGCAGCCCAGGGGGTTACTACGAGCAGTACTTC.

The DNA for the CDR3 is TGTGCCAGCAGCTTAAGACTAGCGGGAGTAGGGACGCAGTATTTT. This encodes CASSLRLAGVGTQYF. The V and J genes are TRBV7-2 and TRBJ2-3; 12 nucleotides align to TRBD2. The V and J ends lost 2 bases and 9 bases, in that order; junction bases with no gene match: 6. This CDR3 has 15 residues. CDR1 and CDR2 from the germline V gene are SGHTA and FQGNSA.